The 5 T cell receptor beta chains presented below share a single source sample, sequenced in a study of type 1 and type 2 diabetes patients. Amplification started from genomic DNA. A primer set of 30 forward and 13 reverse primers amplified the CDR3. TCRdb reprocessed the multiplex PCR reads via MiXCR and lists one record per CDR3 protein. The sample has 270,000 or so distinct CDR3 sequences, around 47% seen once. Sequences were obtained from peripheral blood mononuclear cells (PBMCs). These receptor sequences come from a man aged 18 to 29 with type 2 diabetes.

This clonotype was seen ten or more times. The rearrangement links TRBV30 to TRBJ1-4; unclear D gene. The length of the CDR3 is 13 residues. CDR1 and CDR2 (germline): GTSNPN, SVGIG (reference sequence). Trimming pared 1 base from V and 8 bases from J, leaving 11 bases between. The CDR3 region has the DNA TGTGCCTGGAGTGGGGGAGGACGGGAAAAACTGTTTTTT. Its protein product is CAWSGGGREKLFF. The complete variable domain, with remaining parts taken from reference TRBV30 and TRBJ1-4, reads SQTIHQWPATLVQPVGSPLSLECTVEGTSNPNLYWYRQAAGRGLQLLFYSVGIGQISSEVPQNLSASRPQDRQFILSSKKLLLSDSGFYLCAWSGGGREKLFFGSGTQLSVL.

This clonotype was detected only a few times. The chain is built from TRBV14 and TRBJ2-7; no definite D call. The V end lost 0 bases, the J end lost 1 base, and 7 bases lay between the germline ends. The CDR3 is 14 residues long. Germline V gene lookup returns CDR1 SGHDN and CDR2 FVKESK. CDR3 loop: CASSQDPESYEQYF. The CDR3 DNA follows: TGTGCCAGCAGCCAAGACCCGGAATCCTACGAGCAGTACTTC.

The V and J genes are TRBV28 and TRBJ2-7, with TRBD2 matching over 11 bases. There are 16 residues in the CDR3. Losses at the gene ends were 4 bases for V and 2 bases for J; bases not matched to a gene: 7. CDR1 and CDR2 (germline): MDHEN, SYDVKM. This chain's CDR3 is CASSSRTSGSTYEQYF. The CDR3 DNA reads TGTGCCAGCAGTTCCCGAACTAGCGGGAGTACCTACGAGCAGTACTTC. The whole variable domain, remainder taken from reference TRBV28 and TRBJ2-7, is DVKVTQSSRYLVKRTGEKVFLECVQDMDHENMFWYRQDPGLGLRLIYFSYDVKMKEKGDIPEGYSVSREKKERFSLILESASTNQTSMYLCASSSRTSGSTYEQYFGPGTRLTVT.

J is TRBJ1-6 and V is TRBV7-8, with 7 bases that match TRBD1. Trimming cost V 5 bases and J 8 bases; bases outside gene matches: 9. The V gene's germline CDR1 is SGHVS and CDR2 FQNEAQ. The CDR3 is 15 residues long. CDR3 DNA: TGTGCCAGCAGCCTACTGTTGAGGGGGCATTCACCCCTCCACTTT. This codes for CASSLLLRGHSPLHF. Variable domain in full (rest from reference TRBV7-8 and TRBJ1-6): GAGVSQSPRYKVAKRGQDVALRCDPISGHVSLFWYQQALGQGPEFLTYFQNEAQLDKSGLPSDRFFAERPEGSVSTLKIQRTQQEDSAVYLCASSLLLRGHSPLHFGNGTRLTVT.

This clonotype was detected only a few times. The CDR3 region has the DNA TGTGCCTGGACGACGGGAGGGAAATACAATGAGCAGTTCTTC. This sequence encodes CAWTTGGKYNEQFF. The chain recombines TRBV30 with TRBJ2-1; 8 nucleotides match TRBD2. The junction had 6 bases not matched to a gene; V was cut back by 4 bases and J by 4 bases. The CDR3 has 14 residues. Germline CDR1 is GTSNPN and CDR2 is SVGIG (reference sequence).